This T cell receptor (beta chain) is drawn from a study of T cell responses to AZD1222 COVID-19 vaccine. Regarding the study as a whole: As reported, nearly half of all spike-specific TCRs target variant regions that are unmutated. Mapped onto spike, vaccine-associated CD4 TCRs spanned it and were dominant at 160-218 and 743-854.

Concerning this clone itself: Its antigen is not identified.

CDR1 is SGHRS and CDR2 is YFSETQ in the germline V gene. After removal of 0 bases from V and 4 bases from J, the junction contained 5 bases not matched to a gene. The CDR3 is made up of 15 amino acids. Profiled with immunoSEQ multiplex PCR; TCRdb holds only in-frame clones, not every one. The table lists some 170,000 clones, 70% to 90% of them singletons. The chain combines TRBV5-1 with TRBJ1-1, with 8 bases that match TRBD1. The sequence came from an adult in good health. Material: peripheral blood, obtained on day 0 of AZD1222 vaccination. CDR3 sequence (DNA): TGCGCCAGCAGCTTGGACAGGGGGTGGGGCACTGAAGCTTTCTTT. It translates to CASSLDRGWGTEAFF. The full variable domain, with the rest looked up from reference TRBV5-1 and TRBJ1-1, is KAGVTQTPRYLIKTRGQQVTLSCSPISGHRSVSWYQQTPGQGLQFLFEYFSETQRNKGNFPGRFSGRQFSNSRSEMNVSTLELGDSALYLCASSLDRGWGTEAFFGQGTRLTVV.